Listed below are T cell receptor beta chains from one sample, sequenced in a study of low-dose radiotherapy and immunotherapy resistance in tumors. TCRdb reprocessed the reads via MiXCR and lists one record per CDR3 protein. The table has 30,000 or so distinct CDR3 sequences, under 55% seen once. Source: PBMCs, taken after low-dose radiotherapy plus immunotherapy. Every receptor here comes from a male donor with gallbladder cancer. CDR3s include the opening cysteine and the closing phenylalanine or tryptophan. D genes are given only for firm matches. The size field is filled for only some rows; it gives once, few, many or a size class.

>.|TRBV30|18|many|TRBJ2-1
TGTGCCTGGAGATATGACACGGGACACCGGAGTGGTGGACTACCCCAGTTCTTC
CAWRYDTGHRSGGLPQFF
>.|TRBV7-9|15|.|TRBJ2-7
TGTGCCAGCAGCTCGCCCCCGACAGGTAGCTACGAGCAGTACTTC
CASSSPPTGSYEQYF
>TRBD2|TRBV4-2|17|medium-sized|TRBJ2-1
TGTGCCAGCAGCCAAGCTAGCGGGACTCTTTATAGTAGGGAGCAGTTCTTC
CASSQASGTLYSREQFF
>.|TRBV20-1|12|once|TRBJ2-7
TGCAGTGCTAGTAGGGACGGCTACGAGCAGTACTTC
CSASRDGYEQYF
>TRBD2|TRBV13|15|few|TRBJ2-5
TGTGCCAGCAGCACTAGCGGGGGAGACCAAGAGACCCAGTACTTC
CASSTSGGDQETQYF
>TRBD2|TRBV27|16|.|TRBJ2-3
TGTGCCAGCAGTTTATTCGCGGGGGGGCCTCAAGATACGCAGTATTTT
CASSLFAGGPQDTQYF
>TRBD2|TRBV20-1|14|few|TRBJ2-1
TGCAGTGCTAGTCTTAGCGGGAGGATCTATGAGCAGTTCTTC
CSASLSGRIYEQFF
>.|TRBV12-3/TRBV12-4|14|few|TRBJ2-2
TGTGCCAGCAGCGGACAAGCGAACACCGGGGAGCTGTTTTTT
CASSGQANTGELFF
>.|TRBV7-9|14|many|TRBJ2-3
TGTGCCAGCAGCTCGAGAATACTGACAGATACGCAGTATTTT
CASSSRILTDTQYF
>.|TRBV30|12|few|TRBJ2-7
TGTGCCTGGAGCCCACAGGGCTACGAGCAGTACTTC
CAWSPQGYEQYF
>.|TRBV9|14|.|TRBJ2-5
TGTGCCAGCAGCGCCCAAGCGGTGGAGGAGACCCAGTACTTC
CASSAQAVEETQYF
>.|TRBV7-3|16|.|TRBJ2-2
.
CASTLAGGAGELFFFF
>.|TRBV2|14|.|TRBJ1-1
TGTGCCAGCAGTGAATACAGAACCAACACTGAAGCTTTCTTT
CASSEYRTNTEAFF
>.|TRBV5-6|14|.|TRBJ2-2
TGTGCCAGCAGCTTAGGGAGAAACACCGGGGAGCTGTTTTTT
CASSLGRNTGELFF
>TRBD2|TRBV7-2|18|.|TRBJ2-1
TGTGCCAGCAGCTTAGGAGTGGGCGGGGGAGATTCGTACAATGAGCAGTTCTTC
CASSLGVGGGDSYNEQFF
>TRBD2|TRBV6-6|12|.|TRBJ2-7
TGTGCCAGCAGTGCACTAGCGTACGAGCAGTACTTC
CASSALAYEQYF
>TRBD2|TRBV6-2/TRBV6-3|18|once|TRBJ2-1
TGTGCCAGCAGTTACTCGAGGCTTAGCGGGGCGTCCTACAATGAGCAGTTCTTC
CASSYSRLSGASYNEQFF
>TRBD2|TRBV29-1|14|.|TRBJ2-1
TGCAGCGTTGGGATGGTAGCGGGAGAGGGGGAGCAGTTCTTC
CSVGMVAGEGEQFF
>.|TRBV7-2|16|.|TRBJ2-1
TGTGCCAGCAGCTCAGGGGACTATCGGGAGGAAAGTGAGCAGTTCTTC
CASSSGDYREESEQFF
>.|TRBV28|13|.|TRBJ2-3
TGTGCCAGCAGTCCCGGTGGATTAGATACGCAGTATTTT
CASSPGGLDTQYF
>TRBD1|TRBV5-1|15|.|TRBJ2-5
TGCGCCAGCAGCTCCGCCGGGACAGAGCAAGAGACCCAGTACTTC
CASSSAGTEQETQYF
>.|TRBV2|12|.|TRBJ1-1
TGTGCCAGCAGTGAAGACTCCCTGGACCCTTTCTTT
CASSEDSLDPFF
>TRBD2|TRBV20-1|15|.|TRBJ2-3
TGCAGTGCTAGGGGGGCTAGCGGGAAAACAGATACGCAGTATTTT
CSARGASGKTDTQYF
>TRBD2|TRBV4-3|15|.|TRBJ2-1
TGCGCCAGCAGCCGGACTAGCGGGGATTACAATGAGCAGTTCTTC
CASSRTSGDYNEQFF
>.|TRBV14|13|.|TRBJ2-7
TGTGCCAGCAGCCAAGATCGCCGGGGCGAGCAGTACTTC
CASSQDRRGEQYF
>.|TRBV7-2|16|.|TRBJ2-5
TGTGCCAGCAGCTTAGCCGGAGGGGGGGGCCAAGAGACCCAGTACTTC
CASSLAGGGGQETQYF
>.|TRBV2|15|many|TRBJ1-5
TGTGCCAGCAGTGACACGGGGGTCCTCAATCAGCCCCAGCATTTT
CASSDTGVLNQPQHF
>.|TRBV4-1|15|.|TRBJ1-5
TGCGCCAGCAGTATTCAGGGTCTGGGAAATCAGCCCCAGCATTTT
CASSIQGLGNQPQHF
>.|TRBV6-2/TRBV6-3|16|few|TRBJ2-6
TGTGCCAGCAGTCAACCTTCGAGCTCTGGGGCCAACGTCCTGACTTTC
CASSQPSSSGANVLTF
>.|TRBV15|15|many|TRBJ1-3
TGTGCCACCAGCAGAGAAAGGTACTCTGGAAACACCATATATTTT
CATSRERYSGNTIYF
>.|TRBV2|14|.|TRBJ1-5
TGTGCCAGCACGGGGGGCCGGGGCAATCAGCCCCAGCATTTT
CASTGGRGNQPQHF
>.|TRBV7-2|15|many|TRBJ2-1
TGTGCCAGCAGCTTAGATCCGTTCTCCGGCAATGAGCAGTTCTTC
CASSLDPFSGNEQFF
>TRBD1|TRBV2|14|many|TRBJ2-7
TGTGCCAGCATATCGGGCGAGGGGGCGCACGAGCAGTACTTC
CASISGEGAHEQYF
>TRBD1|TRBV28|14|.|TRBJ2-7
TGTGCCAGCACCCGACCGGGACAGAGCTACGAGCAGTACTTC
CASTRPGQSYEQYF
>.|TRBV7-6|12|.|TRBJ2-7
TGTGCCAGCAGTACCGGAGGGCTGCAGCAGTACTTC
CASSTGGLQQYF
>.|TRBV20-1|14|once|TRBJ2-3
TGCAGTGCGAGAACCGCCAGGGGAAGAGATACGCAGTATTTT
CSARTARGRDTQYF
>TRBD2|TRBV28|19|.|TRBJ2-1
TGTGCCAGCAGTTTCGGCCTGGGGACTAGCGGGAGGGCCTTAGATGAGCAGTTCTTC
CASSFGLGTSGRALDEQFF